This T cell receptor beta chain was captured in a study of blood T cell repertoires in COVID-19. Germline lookup yields CDR1 SGHTS and CDR2 YDEGEE. CDR3 size: 12 residues. Deletions cut 3 bases from V and 3 bases from J, with 4 bases between. The protocol was immunoSEQ multiplex PCR, while the TCRdb copy is restricted to in-frame clones and leaves out a portion. The table records around 120,000 clones, approximately 87% of them present only once. The table lists this clone with a few counts. Sequenced input: peripheral blood. The source of this sequence is a man aged 25 to 40 with acute or convalescent COVID-19. The chain carries TRBV5-8 and TRBJ1-5; D unresolved. CDR3 nucleotides: TGTGCCAGCAGCTGGCTCAATCAGCCCCAGCATTTT. This codes for CASSWLNQPQHF.